This TCR beta chain came from a study of T cells after yellow fever vaccination. Germline V CDR1 and CDR2: MNHEY, SVGAGI. Trimming removed 2 bases from V and 9 bases from J, with 20 bases in between. This CDR3 spans 17 amino acids. UMIs and a universal primer site were added when TCR cDNA was made by 5'RACE template switching. TCRdb recomputed calls from the 5' RACE reads with MiXCR, one row per CDR3 protein. The data hold some 420,000 distinct CDR3 sequences, with around 20% observed a single time. The sequences come from PBMCs, collected before the yellow fever booster vaccination. This rearrangement joins TRBV6-5 to TRBJ1-6, with D perhaps TRBD1 (5 bases). This TCR was recovered from a young man who received the YFV17D yellow fever vaccine. The CDR3 here is CASSYTPLRGLGSPLHF. In DNA form, the CDR3 reads TGTGCCAGCAGTTACACCCCTCTTCGGGGGTTGGGTTCACCCCTCCACTTT.